The clone carrying this T cell receptor beta chain rates as medium-sized. V was clipped by 1 base and J by 7 bases, with 8 bases between them. The CDR3 totals 13 residues. Germline values: CDR1 SGHTA, CDR2 FQGNSA. These data originate in a study of T cells in Graves' hyperthyroidism and ophthalmopathy. There were TCR beta CDR3 regions amplified from RNA transcripts. HTBI primers were the set used in a first-round RT-PCR of the TCR CDR3. TCRdb processed the multiplex PCR reads anew with MiXCR; each CDR3 protein has one entry. There are under 300,000 distinct CDR3 sequences in the sample; 15% occur only once, and about 30% lies in the top ten.

V gene TRBV7-2 combines with J gene TRBJ1-5; D gene uncertain. The origin of this receptor is a woman aged 45-59 years with Graves' hyperthyroidism that later progressed to Graves' ophthalmopathy. Sequencing was carried out using blood. The CDR3 bases are TGTGCCAGCAGCTTAGGCCCTTGGCAGCCCCAGCATTTT. This gives the protein CASSLGPWQPQHF.